This T cell receptor beta chain is from a study of T cells in Graves' hyperthyroidism and ophthalmopathy. A few counts support this clonotype. Trimming pared 3 bases from V and 0 bases from J, leaving 9 bases between. The CDR3 sequence is 15 residues long. Germline CDR1 reads SGHTA; CDR2 reads FQGNSA. TCR beta CDR3 regions were amplified from RNA transcripts. Carried out on the TCR CDR3, a first-round RT-PCR used the HTBI primer set. TCRdb re-called the multiplex PCR reads with MiXCR, one entry per CDR3 protein. The sample has over 650,000 distinct CDR3 sequences; just under 45% are singletons. The sample comprised peripheral blood or thyroid tissue (not recorded which). The clonotype originates from an adult man with Graves' disease, either hyperthyroidism or ophthalmopathy (not recorded which). The rearrangement uses TRBV7-2 and TRBJ1-5; D ambiguous. This chain's CDR3 is CASSLTVASNQPQHF. The CDR3 DNA reads as TGTGCCAGCAGCTTGACGGTAGCTAGCAATCAGCCCCAGCATTTT.